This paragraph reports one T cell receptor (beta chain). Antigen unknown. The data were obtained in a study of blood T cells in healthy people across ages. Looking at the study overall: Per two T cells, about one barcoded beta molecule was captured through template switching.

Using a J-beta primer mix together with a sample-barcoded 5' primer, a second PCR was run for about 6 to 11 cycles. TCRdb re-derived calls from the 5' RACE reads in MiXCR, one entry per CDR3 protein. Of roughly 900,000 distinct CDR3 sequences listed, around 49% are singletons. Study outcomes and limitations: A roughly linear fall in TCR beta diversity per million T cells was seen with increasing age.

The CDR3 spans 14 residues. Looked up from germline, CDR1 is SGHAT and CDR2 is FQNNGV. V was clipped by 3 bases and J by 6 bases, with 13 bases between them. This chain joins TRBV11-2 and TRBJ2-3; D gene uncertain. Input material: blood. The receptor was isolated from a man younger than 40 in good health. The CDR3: CASSLGTTWDTQYF. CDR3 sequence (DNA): TGTGCCAGCAGCTTGGGTACGACCTGGGATACGCAGTATTTT.